This T cell receptor beta chain was identified in a study of cytomegalovirus exposure and HLA in healthy donors. Study conclusions and caveats: Most observed TCR sequences were rare, whereas some public TCRs were detected in many donors. In vitro experiments confirmed that a few CMV-associated chains were specific for CMV antigens. Altogether, about 160 TCR beta chains were recorded as cytomegalovirus-associated.

Remarks on this clone: Its antigen is currently unknown.

This PCR relied on a set of 60 Vbeta primers and 13 Jbeta primers. Produced via immunoSEQ multiplex PCR; TCRdb's table is partial and in-frame only. This repertoire shows some 120,000 clones, roughly 83% found once; its top ten account for 2% to 2.5%. Per the germline V gene, CDR1 is SGHTA and CDR2 is FQGTGA. Trimming removed 5 bases at V and 4 bases at J, with 19 bases between. The CDR3 loop spans 16 amino acids. The sequenced sample was PBMCs. The TCR originated in a man between 18 and 29 years old in good health and CMV-seronegative. This sequence joins TRBV7-3 and TRBJ2-3, with D possibly being TRBD1 (5 bases). The CDR3 protein is CASSPIGASRADTQYF. The CDR3 nucleotides are TGTGCCAGCAGCCCTATAGGGGCCTCGAGAGCAGATACGCAGTATTTT.